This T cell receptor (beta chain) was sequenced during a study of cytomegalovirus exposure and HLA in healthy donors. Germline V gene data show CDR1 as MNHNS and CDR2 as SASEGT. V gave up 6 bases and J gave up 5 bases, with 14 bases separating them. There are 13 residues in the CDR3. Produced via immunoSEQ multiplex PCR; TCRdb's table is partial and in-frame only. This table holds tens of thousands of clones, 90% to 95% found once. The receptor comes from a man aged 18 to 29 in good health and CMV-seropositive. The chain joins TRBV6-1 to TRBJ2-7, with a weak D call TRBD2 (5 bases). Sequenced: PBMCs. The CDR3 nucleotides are TGTGCCAGCAGGGCCACTAGTAATAACGAGCAGTACTTC. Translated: CASRATSNNEQYF.